A selection of T cell receptor beta chains follows, all from one sample in a study of T cell changes during pregnancy in multiple sclerosis. The table came from immunoSEQ multiplex PCR; TCRdb's copy has only in-frame clones and leaves some out. The sample lists approximately 46,000 clones, around 89% occurring once. The input for sequencing was CD8+ T cells from peripheral blood mononuclear cells, taken in the second trimester of pregnancy. The receptors were gathered from a female donor with multiple sclerosis, enrolled in a pregnancy study. The CDR3 runs from the conserved cysteine through the conserved F or W. The D gene is left open where the match is weak. Some rows mark clone size as missing; the rest say once, few, many or name a class of expanded clone.

d_gene: -
abundance: -
j_gene: TRBJ2-7
v_gene: TRBV4-2
CDR3aa: CASSPRLVSSEQYF
CDR3nt: TGTGCCAGCAGCCCTCGACTAGTAAGTAGTGAGCAGTACTTC

d_gene: TRBD1
abundance: -
j_gene: TRBJ2-6
v_gene: TRBV5-8
CDR3aa: CASSLRDRGTGANVLTF
CDR3nt: TGTGCCAGCAGCTTGAGGGACAGGGGGACTGGGGCCAACGTCCTGACTTTC

d_gene: -
abundance: once
j_gene: TRBJ2-5
v_gene: TRBV11-2
CDR3aa: CASSLGSAGQETQYF
CDR3nt: TGTGCCAGCAGCTTAGGATCGGCGGGACAAGAGACCCAGTACTTC

d_gene: -
abundance: -
j_gene: TRBJ2-1
v_gene: TRBV7-9
CDR3aa: CASSSQAGAPFSYNEQFF
CDR3nt: TGTGCCAGCAGCTCCCAGGCGGGGGCCCCCTTCTCCTACAATGAGCAGTTCTTC

d_gene: -
abundance: -
j_gene: TRBJ1-2
v_gene: TRBV19
CDR3aa: CASGGGRMDGYTF
CDR3nt: TGTGCCAGCGGGGGGGGGCGGATGGATGGCTACACCTTC

d_gene: -
abundance: -
j_gene: TRBJ2-1
v_gene: TRBV11-2
CDR3aa: CASSLDYPREGSYNEQFF
CDR3nt: TGTGCCAGCAGCTTAGATTACCCCCGGGAAGGGTCCTACAATGAGCAGTTCTTC

d_gene: -
abundance: -
j_gene: TRBJ2-5
v_gene: TRBV13
CDR3aa: CASSQRQIQETQYF
CDR3nt: TGTGCCAGCAGCCAAAGACAGATCCAAGAGACCCAGTACTTC

d_gene: -
abundance: -
j_gene: TRBJ1-1
v_gene: TRBV19
CDR3aa: CASSTDRDNTEAFF
CDR3nt: TGTGCCAGTAGTACTGACCGGGATAACACTGAAGCTTTCTTT

d_gene: -
abundance: -
j_gene: TRBJ2-1
v_gene: TRBV27
CDR3aa: CASSPMTGDAYNEQFF
CDR3nt: TGTGCCAGCAGTCCAATGACAGGAGACGCCTACAATGAGCAGTTCTTC

d_gene: TRBD1
abundance: -
j_gene: TRBJ1-2
v_gene: TRBV30
CDR3aa: CAWVDRATLNYGYTF
CDR3nt: TGTGCCTGGGTGGACAGGGCTACCCTAAACTATGGCTACACCTTC

d_gene: -
abundance: -
j_gene: TRBJ1-6
v_gene: TRBV21-1
CDR3aa: CASSKKGRGPNSPLHF
CDR3nt: TGTGCCAGCAGCAAAAAAGGCAGGGGGCCGAATTCACCCCTCCACTTT

d_gene: -
abundance: -
j_gene: TRBJ1-1
v_gene: TRBV4-1
CDR3aa: CASSQRGGTEAFF
CDR3nt: TGCGCCAGCAGCCAGAGGGGGGGGACTGAAGCTTTCTTT

d_gene: -
abundance: -
j_gene: TRBJ2-7
v_gene: TRBV7-9
CDR3aa: CASSLIGAATYEQYF
CDR3nt: TGTGCCAGCAGCTTAATAGGGGCCGCGACCTACGAGCAGTACTTC

d_gene: -
abundance: few
j_gene: TRBJ2-7
v_gene: TRBV7-3
CDR3aa: CASSLTGAGVDGTYEQYF
CDR3nt: TGTGCCAGCAGCTTAACCGGTGCAGGGGTAGATGGAACCTACGAGCAGTACTTC

d_gene: TRBD1
abundance: few
j_gene: TRBJ2-7
v_gene: TRBV6-1
CDR3aa: CASRNVGTGDYEQYF
CDR3nt: TGTGCCAGCAGAAACGTGGGGACAGGGGACTACGAGCAGTACTTC

d_gene: -
abundance: once
j_gene: TRBJ2-7
v_gene: TRBV5-5
CDR3aa: CASSSSYEQYF
CDR3nt: TGTGCCAGCAGCTCTTCCTACGAGCAGTACTTC

d_gene: TRBD1
abundance: -
j_gene: TRBJ2-2
v_gene: TRBV27
CDR3aa: CASSSPAQGTLFGELFF
CDR3nt: TGTGCCAGCAGTTCCCCAGCACAGGGGACCCTCTTTGGGGAGCTGTTTTTT

d_gene: -
abundance: -
j_gene: TRBJ2-3
v_gene: TRBV7-9
CDR3aa: CASSFSDTQYF
CDR3nt: TGTGCCAGCAGCTTCTCGGATACGCAGTATTTT

d_gene: -
abundance: -
j_gene: TRBJ2-7
v_gene: TRBV6-6
CDR3aa: CASSYRQNSYEQYF
CDR3nt: TGTGCCAGCAGTTACCGACAGAACTCCTACGAGCAGTACTTC

d_gene: -
abundance: -
j_gene: TRBJ2-1
v_gene: TRBV7-9
CDR3aa: CASRIIISGPTGVQFF
CDR3nt: TGTGCCAGCAGGATCATTATTAGCGGCCCTACGGGGGTGCAGTTCTTC

d_gene: -
abundance: -
j_gene: TRBJ2-7
v_gene: TRBV10-3
CDR3aa: CAISGEDLEQYF
CDR3nt: TGTGCCATCAGTGGCGAGGATCTCGAGCAGTACTTC

d_gene: -
abundance: -
j_gene: TRBJ1-1
v_gene: TRBV15
CDR3aa: CATSRARESAEAFF
CDR3nt: TGTGCCACCAGCAGGGCCCGGGAGAGCGCTGAAGCTTTCTTT